This passage covers 32 T cell receptor beta chains from one sample sequenced in a study of blood T cells in healthy people across ages. The authors ran a second PCR of 7 to 11 cycles using a sample-barcoded 5' primer and a J-beta primer mix. TCRdb reprocessed the 5' RACE reads with MiXCR, giving one entry per CDR3 protein. This repertoire shows some 1.4 million distinct CDR3 sequences, 42% found once; its top ten account for 7.9%. Specimen: blood. These receptors originate from a woman aged 18-29 years in good health.

V is TRBV5-1 and J is TRBJ2-7; D gene ambiguous. With 2 bases removed from V and 12 bases from J, the gap between germline ends came to 30 bases. This CDR3 is 17 amino acids long. The germline CDR1 and CDR2 sequences are SGHRS and YFSETQ. CDR3 nucleotides: TGCGCCAGCAGCTTCAACGAACAGAAAATGAAACAAGAGACCCTGTACTTC. This translates into CASSFNEQKMKQETLYF.

In this sample, this clonotype turned up once. The V and J genes are TRBV10-3 and TRBJ2-3, with no clear D. Per the germline V gene, CDR1 is ENHRY and CDR2 is SYGVKD. This CDR3 contains 14 residues. With 6 bases removed from V and 6 bases from J, the gap between germline ends came to 16 bases. DNA for the CDR3: TGTGCCATCAGGAGCCACCCTGTGGTGGATACGCAGTATTTT. Its protein is CAIRSHPVVDTQYF.

This clonotype was observed at least ten times. The CDR3 DNA sequence: TGTGCCAGCAGCTTATTGAGCCTTTTGGGTGAGCAGTTCTTC. Translation: CASSLLSLLGEQFF. This chain connects TRBV7-2 to TRBJ2-1; no definite D call. The V end lost 2 bases, the J end lost 9 bases, and 14 bases lay between the germline ends. The CDR3 extends over 14 amino acids. In germline, CDR1 is SGHTA, CDR2 FQGNSA.

This clonotype was seen only a few times. The rearrangement links TRBV4-1 to TRBJ1-2; 9 positions agree with TRBD1. Trimming cost V 2 bases and J 1 base; bases outside gene matches: 5. Germline lookup yields CDR1 MGHRA and CDR2 YSYEKL. The CDR3 has 16 residues. The CDR3 DNA is TGCGCCAGCAGCCAACCCGGGACAGGGAATAACTATGGCTACACCTTC. It yields the protein CASSQPGTGNNYGYTF.

The CDR3 sequence: CASSLLQGMGTEAFF. The CDR3 bases are TGCGCCAGCAGCCTTCTACAGGGAATGGGGACTGAAGCTTTCTTT. The chain links TRBV4-1 to TRBJ1-1, with D possibly matching TRBD1 (6 bases). There are 15 residues in the CDR3. Trimming pared 4 bases from V and 5 bases from J, leaving 17 bases between. CDR1 MGHRA and CDR2 YSYEKL come from the germline V gene.

The chain uses TRBV3-1 and TRBJ2-3; 13 nucleotides agree with TRBD2. The CDR3 runs 18 residues. Unmatched junction bases numbered 10, after V lost 5 bases and J lost 2 bases. Germline V lookup: CDR1 LGHDT, CDR2 YNNKEL (reference sequence). The CDR3 sequence is CASSSVTSGGRNTDTQYF. The CDR3 DNA reads as TGTGCCAGCAGCTCCGTGACTAGCGGGGGGAGGAACACAGATACGCAGTATTTT.

The chain carries TRBV18 and TRBJ1-2; 8 bases match TRBD1. The junction had 12 bases not matched to a gene; V was cut back by 1 base and J by 5 bases. The CDR3 sequence is 17 residues long. Germline loops: CDR1 KGHSH, CDR2 LQKENI. The chain's CDR3 is CASSPLTGDLALYGYTF. The CDR3 bases are TGTGCCAGCTCACCACTGACAGGGGACCTGGCCCTTTATGGCTACACCTTC.

The rearrangement joins TRBV3-1 to TRBJ2-5, with TRBD2 identical over 11 bases. V lost 4 bases, J lost 4 bases, and 11 bases stayed unmatched. The germline V gene has CDR1 LGHDT and CDR2 YNNKEL (reference sequence). The CDR3 is 17 amino acids. The CDR3 region is CASSLGKITSGRETQYF. The CDR3 nucleotides are TGTGCCAGCAGCCTAGGAAAGATAACTAGCGGGAGAGAGACCCAGTACTTC.

This chain links TRBV29-1 with TRBJ2-5, with 7 positions matching TRBD2. Germline V gives CDR1 SQVTM, CDR2 ANQGSEA. The CDR3 is 12 amino acids. The junction had 13 bases not matched to a gene; V was cut back by 7 bases and J by 11 bases. CDR3 coding DNA: TGCAGCGCCCCGACTAGCAACAATGAGCAGTACTTC. Its protein is CSAPTSNNEQYF.

The CDR3 loop is CASSEGPGGEQYF. For the CDR3, the DNA is TGTGCCAGCAGCGAGGGGCCAGGGGGCGAACAGTACTTC. The genes are TRBV9 and TRBJ2-4; 8 bases map to TRBD1. Germline V CDR1 and CDR2: SGDLS, YYNGEE. This CDR3 region has 13 residues. V gave up 3 bases and J gave up 13 bases; unmatched junction bases: 9. The entire variable domain, with the rest obtained from reference TRBV9 and TRBJ2-4, is as follows: DSGVTQTPKHLITATGQRVTLRCSPRSGDLSVYWYQQSLDQGLQFLIQYYNGEERAKGNILERFSAQQFPDLHSELNLSSLELGDSALYFCASSEGPGGEQYFGAGTRLSVL.

The rearrangement links TRBV6-1 to TRBJ2-4; D is perhaps TRBD1 (6 bases). V lost 6 bases to trimming and J lost 1 base, with 22 bases between them. The CDR3 covers 18 residues. Germline V gene sequence: CDR1 MNHNS, CDR2 SASEGT. The DNA of the CDR3 is TGTGCCAGCAGCACGGGACAAGGGTTCGCGCTGGCCAAAAACATTCAGTACTTC. Encoded protein: CASSTGQGFALAKNIQYF.

This clonotype was observed many times. The chain links TRBV7-2 to TRBJ2-1; maybe TRBD2 (6 bases). V lost 5 bases and J 7 bases, leaving 9 bases between the germline ends. Germline V CDR1 and CDR2: SGHTA, FQGNSA. This CDR3 region has 12 residues. CDR3 region: CASSPGGNEQFF. Here the CDR3 DNA reads TGTGCCAGCAGCCCTGGGGGGAATGAGCAGTTCTTC. Using reference TRBV7-2 and TRBJ2-1 for the parts outside the CDR3, the full variable domain is GAGVSQSPSNKVTEKGKDVELRCDPISGHTALYWYRQSLGQGLEFLIYFQGNSAPDKSGLPSDRFSAERTGGSVSTLTIQRTQQEDSAVYLCASSPGGNEQFFGPGTRLTVL.

The chain links TRBV20-1 to TRBJ2-3, with unresolved D. Trimming pared 6 bases from V and 3 bases from J, leaving 19 bases between. CDR1 and CDR2 from the germline V gene are DFQATT and SNEGSKA (reference sequence). CDR3 length: 15 amino acids. The CDR3: CSAETEAEQTDTQYF. In nucleotides, the CDR3 is TGCAGTGCAGAAACCGAGGCGGAACAAACAGATACGCAGTATTTT.

This clonotype was counted a few times. J is TRBJ1-3 and V is TRBV28; no clear D gene. V was shortened by 0 bases and J by 0 bases, with 12 bases between the two germline ends. The CDR3 totals 17 residues. Germline values: CDR1 MDHEN, CDR2 SYDVKM. CDR3 residues: CASSLWLLATSGNTIYF. The CDR3 region has the DNA TGTGCCAGCAGTTTATGGCTCCTGGCGACCTCTGGAAACACCATATATTTT.

This clonotype was seen many times. This chain connects TRBV12-3 or TRBV12-4 to TRBJ2-1; the D gene is possibly TRBD2 (5 bases). The CDR3 contains 13 residues. V lost 5 bases to trimming and J lost 6 bases, with 11 bases between them. The CDR3 is CASSLPGFNEQFF. The CDR3 DNA reads as TGTGCCAGCAGTCTTCCGGGGTTCAATGAGCAGTTCTTC.

This chain's CDR3 is CASSLGQTGNTEAFF. CDR3 DNA sequence: TGCGCCAGCAGCTTGGGCCAAACAGGGAACACTGAAGCTTTCTTT. The chain combines TRBV5-1 with TRBJ1-1; D perhaps matches TRBD1 (5 bases). The CDR3 length is 15 residues. Germline V lookup: CDR1 SGHRS, CDR2 YFSETQ. Trimming took off 0 bases at V and 1 base at J, with 10 bases between the two ends.

This chain uses TRBV4-1 with TRBJ2-7; D perhaps matches TRBD1 (6 bases). The CDR3 consists of 15 residues. Germline V gene sequence: CDR1 MGHRA, CDR2 YSYEKL. The germline V and J ends were trimmed by 0 bases and 0 bases, with 9 bases remaining between them. CDR3 loop: CASSQDPRGSYEQYF. The CDR3 region has the DNA TGCGCCAGCAGCCAAGATCCCAGGGGCTCCTACGAGCAGTACTTC.

The gene calls are TRBV27 and TRBJ2-4, with TRBD1 matching 7 bases. CDR1 is MNHEY, CDR2 SMNVEV, per germline (reference sequence). J was trimmed by 1 base and V by 6 bases; bases with no gene match: 9. This CDR3 has 16 amino acids. For the CDR3, the DNA is TGTGCCAGCAGGCCTCGGGGACAGTCCGCCAAAAACATTCAGTACTTC. As protein: CASRPRGQSAKNIQYF.

This clonotype was seen many times. The V gene is TRBV18, the J gene TRBJ2-5, with TRBD2 identical over 7 bases. The junction had 2 bases not matched to a gene; V was cut back by 2 bases and J by 2 bases. This CDR3 contains 14 residues. Germline values: CDR1 KGHSH, CDR2 LQKENI. The DNA for the CDR3 is TGTGCCAGCTCACCAAGCGGGGTTCAAGAGACCCAGTACTTC. Its translation: CASSPSGVQETQYF.

The rearrangement uses TRBV7-2 and TRBJ1-1, with 7 bases fitting TRBD1. Unmatched junction bases numbered 7, after V lost 5 bases and J lost 4 bases. The CDR3 runs 14 residues. Germline CDR1 and CDR2: SGHTA and FQGNSA. The CDR3 nucleotides read TGTGCCAGCAGCGCGGACAGGAGCAGCACTGAAGCTTTCTTT. This encodes CASSADRSSTEAFF.

This clonotype was seen only a few times. V gene TRBV5-1 combines with J gene TRBJ2-1, with D maybe TRBD1 (6 bases). The germline V and J ends were trimmed by 0 bases and 2 bases, with 12 bases remaining between them. The germline gives CDR1 SGHRS, CDR2 YFSETQ. The CDR3 length is 16 residues. The chain's CDR3 is CASSLGRDKPYNEQFF. In DNA, the CDR3 is TGCGCCAGCAGCTTGGGCCGGGACAAGCCCTACAATGAGCAGTTCTTC.

The rearrangement links TRBV3-1 to TRBJ2-1, with D perhaps matching TRBD2 (6 bases). The closer fit of TRBJ2-7 to the DNA end suggests the J call may be wrong. The CDR3 has 13 amino acids. Germline loops: CDR1 LGHDT, CDR2 YNNKEL (reference sequence). CDR3 DNA: TGTGCCAGCAGCCACGGGGGAAACAATGAGCAGTACTTC. As protein: CASSHGGNNEQYF.

The chain is built from TRBV18 and TRBJ2-1; 8 nucleotides match TRBD1. Germline V gives CDR1 KGHSH, CDR2 LQKENI. The CDR3 is 15 amino acids. The J segment lost 10 bases and the V segment lost 4 bases, leaving 12 bases of the junction unmatched. The CDR3 region has the DNA TGTGCCAGCTCACTGAGGACAGGGCAATCTTACGAGCAGTTCTTC. It yields the protein CASSLRTGQSYEQFF.

The rearrangement joins TRBV20-1 to TRBJ2-3; 7 nucleotides line up with TRBD2. Germline lookup yields CDR1 DFQATT and CDR2 SNEGSKA (reference sequence). The CDR3 is 16 residues long. Unmatched junction bases numbered 14, after V lost 0 bases and J lost 8 bases. The CDR3 bases are TGCAGTGCTAGAGATCCCGCGGGAGAATCCCCCGGTACGCAGTATTTT. Residues: CSARDPAGESPGTQYF.

In its sample, this clonotype was seen a few times. The CDR3 bases are TGTGCCAGCAGTAGTAGTGGGGGTCAGCCCCAGCATTTT. Translation: CASSSSGGQPQHF. The chain employs TRBV6-5 and TRBJ1-5; tentative D call: TRBD1 (5 bases). The CDR3 has 13 amino acids. V was pared by 5 bases and J by 6 bases, with 11 bases between. Germline V gives CDR1 MNHEY, CDR2 SVGAGI.

The chain has TRBV5-1 and TRBJ1-1; 8 bases line up with TRBD1. This CDR3 has 15 amino acids. Germline CDR1 is SGHRS and CDR2 is YFSETQ. J gave up 0 bases and V 6 bases, and 7 bases lay outside the gene matches. In nucleotides, the CDR3 is TGCGCCAGCACGGACAGGGTAGGGTTGAACACTGAAGCTTTCTTT. This sequence encodes CASTDRVGLNTEAFF.

As for this clonotype: Possible read error: a much larger clone is one base away. The CDR3 DNA is TGTGCCAGCAGTGCCTTCTCTATAGCGGGAGCCTTAGACGAGCAGTACTTC. Its translation is CASSAFSIAGALDEQYF. The chain uses TRBV2 and TRBJ2-5; 9 bases align to TRBD2. With the DNA end fitting TRBJ2-7 better, the J assignment may be wrong. Germline V gene sequence: CDR1 SNHLY, CDR2 FYNNEI. The CDR3 consists of 17 residues.

This clonotype was seen only a few times. V and J are TRBV7-9 and TRBJ2-5; 8 nucleotides align to TRBD1. Germline loops: CDR1 SEHNR, CDR2 FQNEAQ (reference sequence). Losses at the gene ends were 5 bases for V and 2 bases for J; bases not matched to a gene: 4. The CDR3 has 14 amino acids. CDR3 protein: CASSATGEQETQYF. DNA of the CDR3: TGTGCCAGCAGCGCGACAGGGGAGCAAGAGACCCAGTACTTC. The complete variable domain, with remaining parts taken from reference TRBV7-9 and TRBJ2-5, reads DTGVSQNPRHKITKRGQNVTFRCDPISEHNRLYWYRQTLGQGPEFLTYFQNEAQLEKSRLLSDRFSAERPKGSFSTLEIQRTEQGDSAMYLCASSATGEQETQYFGPGTRLLVL.

The chain has TRBV12-3 or TRBV12-4 and TRBJ1-1, with D possibly matching TRBD1 (6 bases). V lost 6 bases to trimming and J lost 4 bases, with 12 bases between them. The CDR3 spans 13 residues. Written as DNA, the CDR3 is TGTGCCAGCAGCCGCCAGGGGTTCACTGAAGCTTTCTTT. Its protein product is CASSRQGFTEAFF.

The V call is TRBV27, the J call TRBJ2-1; no reliable D call. Trimming removed 7 bases at V and 7 bases at J, with 14 bases between. Germline CDR1 and CDR2: MNHEY and SMNVEV (reference sequence). The CDR3 length is 13 residues. CDR3 nucleotide sequence: TGTGCCAGCAAAAGAAAGCCTTCTAATGAGCAGTTCTTC. Encoded protein: CASKRKPSNEQFF.

The chain has TRBV7-3 and TRBJ2-1; the match to TRBD1 covers 11 bases. Germline V gene sequence: CDR1 SGHTA, CDR2 FQGTGA. The CDR3 contains 13 residues. In nucleotides, the CDR3 is TGTGCTTCCCGGGACAGGGGGGCAAATGAGCAGTTCTTC. This sequence encodes CASRDRGANEQFF.

This clonotype has a count of ten or more. V gene TRBV5-1 combines with J gene TRBJ2-5, with D perhaps matching TRBD2 (7 bases). Germline V CDR1 and CDR2: SGHRS, YFSETQ. The CDR3 sequence is 17 residues long. Between the trimmed V and J ends, which lost 2 bases and 2 bases, there was a span of 19 bases. This CDR3 is CASSFPGGGPPQETQYF. The DNA of the CDR3 is TGCGCCAGCAGCTTCCCAGGCGGGGGCCCTCCACAAGAGACCCAGTACTTC.